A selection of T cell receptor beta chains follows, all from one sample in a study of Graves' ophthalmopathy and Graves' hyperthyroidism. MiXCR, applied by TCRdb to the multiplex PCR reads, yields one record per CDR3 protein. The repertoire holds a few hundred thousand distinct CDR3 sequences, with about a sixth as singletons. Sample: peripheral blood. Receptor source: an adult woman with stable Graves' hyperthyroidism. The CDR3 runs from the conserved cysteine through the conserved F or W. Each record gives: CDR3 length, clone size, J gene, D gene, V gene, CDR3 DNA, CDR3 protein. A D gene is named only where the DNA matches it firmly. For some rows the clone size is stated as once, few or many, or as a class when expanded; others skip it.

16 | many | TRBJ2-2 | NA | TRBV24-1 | TGTGCCACCAGTGACCGACAGACCTCGAACACCGGGGAGCTGTTTTTT | CATSDRQTSNTGELFF
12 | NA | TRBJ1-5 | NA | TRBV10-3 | TGTGCCATCAGGACAGATAATCAGCCCCAGCATTTT | CAIRTDNQPQHF
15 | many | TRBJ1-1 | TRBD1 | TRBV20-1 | TGCAGTGCTAGCACCACGGACAGGGGATTACCTGAAGCTTTCTTT | CSASTTDRGLPEAFF
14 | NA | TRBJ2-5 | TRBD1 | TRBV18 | TGTGCCAGCTCACCAATAGGACAGGGAGAGACCCAGTACTTC | CASSPIGQGETQYF
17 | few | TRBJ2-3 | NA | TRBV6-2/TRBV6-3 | TGTGCCAGCAGTTACTCGAAAGGGGGGCCTAGCACAGATACGCAGTATTTT | CASSYSKGGPSTDTQYF
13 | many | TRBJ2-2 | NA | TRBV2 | TGTGCCAGCAGTGGAGAAAAAACCGGGGAGCTGTTTTTT | CASSGEKTGELFF
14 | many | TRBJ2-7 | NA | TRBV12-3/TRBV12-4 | TGTGCCAGCAGCGCCGCTGGGGAGGTTCGCGAGCAGTACTTC | CASSAAGEVREQYF
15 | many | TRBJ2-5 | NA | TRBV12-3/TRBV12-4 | TGTGCCAGCAGCCCTACAGGCAGGGGACGGGAGACCCAGTACTTC | CASSPTGRGRETQYF
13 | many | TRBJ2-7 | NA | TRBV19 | TGTGCCAGTAGTAGCAGGGAATCCTACGAGCAGTACTTC | CASSSRESYEQYF
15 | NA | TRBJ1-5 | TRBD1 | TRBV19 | TGTGCCAGTGGGAGTGACAGGGTGGATAATCAGCCCCAGCATTTT | CASGSDRVDNQPQHF
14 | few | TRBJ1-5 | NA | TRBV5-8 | TGTGCCAGCAGCTTCGAATGGGGCAATCAGCCCCAGCATTTT | CASSFEWGNQPQHF
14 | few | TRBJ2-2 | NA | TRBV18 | TGTGCCAGCTCACCCGGGATCGACACCGGGGAGCTGTTTTTT | CASSPGIDTGELFF
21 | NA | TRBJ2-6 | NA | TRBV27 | TGTGCCAGCAGTTTCCAACTTGGGACAAGGGGGGAAACTCTTCTGGCCAACGTCCTGACTTTC | CASSFQLGTRGETLLANVLTF
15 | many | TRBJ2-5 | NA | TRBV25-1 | TGTGCCAGCAGGGGACTCCGGACCGATCGGGAGACCCAGTACTTC | CASRGLRTDRETQYF
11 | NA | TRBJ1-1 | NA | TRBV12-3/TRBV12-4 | TGTGCCAGCAGCCTGGACCCCTGGGCTTTCTTT | CASSLDPWAFF
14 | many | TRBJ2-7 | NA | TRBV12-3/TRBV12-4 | TGTGCCAGCAGTTTCGGTGGACCGCCAATCGAGCAGTACTTC | CASSFGGPPIEQYF
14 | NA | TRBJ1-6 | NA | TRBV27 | TGTGCCAGCAGTTTATCAGCTTCTCAATCACCCCTCCACTTT | CASSLSASQSPLHF
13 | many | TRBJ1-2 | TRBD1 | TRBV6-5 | TGTGCCAGCAGACGACAGGGGGCAGGAGGCTACACCTTC | CASRRQGAGGYTF
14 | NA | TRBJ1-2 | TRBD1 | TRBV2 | TGTGTTACCCAGGCAGGGACAGCTAACTATGGCTACACCTTC | CVTQAGTANYGYTF
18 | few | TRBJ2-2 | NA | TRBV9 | TGTGCCAGCAGCGTAGATATTGTGGGCGGAGTGGGCACCGGGGAGCTGTTTTTT | CASSVDIVGGVGTGELFF
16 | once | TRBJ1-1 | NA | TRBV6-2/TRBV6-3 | TGTGCCAGCAGTTACTCTCTGACAGACACGAACACTGAAGCTTTCTTT | CASSYSLTDTNTEAFF
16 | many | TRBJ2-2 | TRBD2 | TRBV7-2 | TGTGCCAGCAGCTCAGGGCTAGCGGGTGGAACCGGGGAGCTGTTTTTT | CASSSGLAGGTGELFF
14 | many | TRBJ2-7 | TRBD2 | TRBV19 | TGTGCCACCAAGTTTGGGACTAACTCCTACGAGCAGTACTTC | CATKFGTNSYEQYF
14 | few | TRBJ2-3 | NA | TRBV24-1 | TGTGCCACCAGTGATCTAAACAGGGAAGATACGCAGTATTTT | CATSDLNREDTQYF
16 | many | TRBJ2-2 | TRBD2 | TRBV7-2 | TGTGCCAGCAGCTTAGTCGGGGGGAGGAGAGCCGGGGAGCTGTTTTTT | CASSLVGGRRAGELFF
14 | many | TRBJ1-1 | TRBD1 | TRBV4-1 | TGCGCCAGCAGCCGAGTGACAGGGATGACTGAAGCTTTCTTT | CASSRVTGMTEAFF
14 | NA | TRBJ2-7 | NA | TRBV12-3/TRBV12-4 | TGTGCCAGCAGCGTCGCGGTTAGGTCCTACGAGCAGTACTTC | CASSVAVRSYEQYF
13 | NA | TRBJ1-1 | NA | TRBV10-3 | TGTGCCATCAGTGAGTCGATGGGGGGCGAAGCTTTCTTT | CAISESMGGEAFF
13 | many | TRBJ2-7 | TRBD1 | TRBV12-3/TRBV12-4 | TGTGCCAGCAGGGACAGGGAGGCGTACGAGCAGTACTTC | CASRDREAYEQYF
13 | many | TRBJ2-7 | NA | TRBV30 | TGTGCCTGGAGTGGGGGTCGGGTTTACGAGCAGTACTTC | CAWSGGRVYEQYF
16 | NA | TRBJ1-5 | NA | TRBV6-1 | TGTGCCAGCACCCCCGTTGGAGCGGGAAGCAATCAGCCCCAGCATTTT | CASTPVGAGSNQPQHF
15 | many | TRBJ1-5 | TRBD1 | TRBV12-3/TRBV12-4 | TGTGCCAGCAGTTTAACCGGGACAGACAATCAGCCCCAGCATTTT | CASSLTGTDNQPQHF
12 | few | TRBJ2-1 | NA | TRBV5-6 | TGTGCCAGCAGCTTTACCCGGAATGAGCAGTTCTTC | CASSFTRNEQFF
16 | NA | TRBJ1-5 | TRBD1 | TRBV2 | TGTGCCAGCAGCTCTATCACAGGGGAGGAGGGCCAGCCCCAGCATTTT | CASSSITGEEGQPQHF
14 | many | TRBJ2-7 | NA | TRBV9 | TGTGCCAGCAGCGTAGCGGGCCACTCCTACGAGCAGTACTTC | CASSVAGHSYEQYF
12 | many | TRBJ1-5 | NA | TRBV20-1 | TGCAGTGCTAGTAGGGAATATCAGCCCCAGCATTTT | CSASREYQPQHF
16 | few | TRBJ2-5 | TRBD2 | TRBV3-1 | TGTGCCAGCAGCCACACTAGCGGGAGGGCCAGGGAGACCCAGTACTTC | CASSHTSGRARETQYF
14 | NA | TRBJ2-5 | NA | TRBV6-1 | TGTGCCAGCAGGGTCCATGGGGTCCAAGAGACCCAGTACTTC | CASRVHGVQETQYF
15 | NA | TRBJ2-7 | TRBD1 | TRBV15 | TGTGCCACCAGCAGAGATCGGCAGGGGGCCCACGAGCAGTACTTC | CATSRDRQGAHEQYF
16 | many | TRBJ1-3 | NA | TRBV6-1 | TGTGCCAGCAGTGTGATGTCCGGGTCCTCTGGAAACACCATATATTTT | CASSVMSGSSGNTIYF
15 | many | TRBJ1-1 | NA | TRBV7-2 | TGTGCCAGCAGCCCAGGGACAACCCCAAGTACTGAAGCTTTCTTT | CASSPGTTPSTEAFF
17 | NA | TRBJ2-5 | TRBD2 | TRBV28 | TGTGCCAGCAGTTTAATCTTTGGGACTAGCGTTGCAAAGACCCAGTACTTC | CASSLIFGTSVAKTQYF
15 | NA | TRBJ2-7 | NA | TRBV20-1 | TGCAGTGCTAGAGATTCCGGCAGGGGATCGGAAGAGCAGTACTTC | CSARDSGRGSEEQYF